The rows below give T cell receptor beta chains drawn from one sample of a study of PD-1 blockade in mismatch repair-deficient tumors. Sequenced by immunoSEQ multiplex PCR; TCRdb stores in-frame clones only, minus some. The table shows about 120,000 clones, with 86% occurring only once. Material: peripheral blood, obtained 44 weeks after starting pembrolizumab. The receptors derive from an adult with mismatch repair-deficient cancer. Each CDR3 is given with its conserved first and last residue. The order of the fields is D gene, clone size, J gene, V gene, CDR3 DNA, CDR3 protein. D genes are given only for firm matches. Not every row has a clone size; where given, it reads once, few, many or a size class.

NA | NA | TRBJ2-7 | TRBV9 | TGTGCCAGCAGCCCAGGGACTCGGAGCTCCTACGAGCAGTACTTC | CASSPGTRSSYEQYF
NA | NA | TRBJ2-7 | TRBV6-1 | TGTGCCAGCAGTGAAATTCTCTCCTACGAGCAGTACTTC | CASSEILSYEQYF
TRBD1 | NA | TRBJ1-4 | TRBV7-8 | TGTGCCAGCAGCCCCCACGTGGACAGGGTCGGCGAAAAACTGTTTTTT | CASSPHVDRVGEKLFF
NA | NA | TRBJ2-6 | TRBV4-1 | TGCGCCAGCAGGGGGGGTTCTGGGGCCAACGTCCTGACTTTC | CASRGGSGANVLTF
NA | NA | TRBJ2-3 | TRBV4-1 | TGCGCCAGCAGCCAAGACCAGGGGATGGCAGATACGCAGTATTTT | CASSQDQGMADTQYF
NA | few | TRBJ2-1 | TRBV10-2 | TGCGCCAGCAGTGATTTTTCGCGACTTGACAATGAGCAGTTCTTC | CASSDFSRLDNEQFF
NA | NA | TRBJ2-3 | TRBV29-1 | TGCAGCGTTGAACAAAGGGGCACGGGACCACAAGTGGTTACGCAGTATTTT | CSVEQRGTGPQVVTQYF
NA | NA | TRBJ2-7 | TRBV25-1 | TGTGCCAGCCAAGGACATTTCTACGAGCAGTACTTC | CASQGHFYEQYF
TRBD1 | NA | TRBJ1-4 | TRBV19 | TGTGCCAGTAAGCCGGACAGGGGGTCTCGCTCCTATAATGAAAAACTGTTTTTT | CASKPDRGSRSYNEKLFF
NA | NA | TRBJ2-1 | TRBV7-2 | TGTGCCAGCAGCTCGGGGATAAGGGGCCGATACAATGAGCAGTTCTTC | CASSSGIRGRYNEQFF
TRBD2 | NA | TRBJ2-5 | TRBV5-1 | TGCGCCAGCAGCCCCGGACTAGCGGCACCACAAGAGACCCAGTACTTC | CASSPGLAAPQETQYF
NA | NA | TRBJ2-5 | TRBV20-1 | TGCAGTTGGGACAAACAAGAGACCCAGTACTTC | CSWDKQETQYF
NA | NA | TRBJ2-2 | TRBV10-2 | TGCGCCAGCACCTCTAGAAAGATCGGGGAGCTGTTTTTT | CASTSRKIGELFF
NA | NA | TRBJ2-1 | TRBV29-1 | TGCAGCGTTGAGACAAGCACTAGGTACAATGAGCAGTTCTTC | CSVETSTRYNEQFF
TRBD1 | few | TRBJ1-2 | TRBV4-3 | TGCGCCAGCAGCACGGGACAGGGGGATTATGGCTACACCTTC | CASSTGQGDYGYTF
TRBD2 | NA | TRBJ2-3 | TRBV7-9 | TGTGCCAGCAGCACTAGGAGAGACGGACTAGCGGGAGTCAGGGATACGCAGTATTTT | CASSTRRDGLAGVRDTQYF
TRBD1 | once | TRBJ2-1 | TRBV30 | TGTGCCTGGAGTGTACAGACAGGGAAAGGGCAGTTCTTC | CAWSVQTGKGQFF
TRBD2 | NA | TRBJ2-5 | TRBV5-1 | TGCGCCAGCAGCTTGGGTTGGGCTAGCGGGAGTGAGACCCAGTACTTC | CASSLGWASGSETQYF
TRBD2 | NA | TRBJ2-3 | TRBV6-5 | TGTGCCAGCAGCGCTAGCGGGCACACAGATACGCAGTATTTT | CASSASGHTDTQYF
NA | few | TRBJ2-3 | TRBV4-1 | TGCGCCAGCAGCCAAGGGCAAGCCATCCGTAGCACAGATACGCAGTATTTT | CASSQGQAIRSTDTQYF
NA | NA | TRBJ1-2 | TRBV20-1 | TGCAGTGCTAGGGCACCTTATGGCTACACCTTC | CSARAPYGYTF
NA | NA | TRBJ2-2 | TRBV29-1 | TGCAGCGTTGCCCCCAGGGGTGGCACCGGGGAGCTGTTTTTT | CSVAPRGGTGELFF
NA | NA | TRBJ1-3 | TRBV6-5 | TGTGCCAGCAGTTACTCTCCAGTAGGGTCTGGAAACACCATATATTTT | CASSYSPVGSGNTIYF
NA | NA | TRBJ1-2 | TRBV6-1 | TGTGCCAGCACCCTCACAGGATATGGCTACACCTTC | CASTLTGYGYTF